This TCR beta chain stems from a study of shared clonotypes between healthy human individuals (dated by TCRdb to the early 2020s). Turning to the overall study: Three men and a couple of women, aged 18 to 49 years, made up the cohort. To estimate repertoire size and how much clonotypes are shared between individuals, the study performed deep sequencing of blood TCR repertoires from about five healthy adults. For each donor, CD4 naive and CD4 memory were each given three plates, CD8 naive was given two plates, and CD8 memory was given one plate. To increase sequencing depth and limit assay-specific biases, different laboratories used diverse techniques to prepare libraries and sequence TCR repertoires. Per donor, leukapheresis produced somewhere between about 0.94 and 9 billion PBMCs. Beyond this particular receptor, the publication reports: Even with the large sequencing depth, rarefaction of the sorted-subset datasets indicated that sequencing was incomplete. Sampling was limited to blood, and TCR repertoires in tissue likely differ from TCR repertoires in blood. Based on pairwise subsampling, the degree of clonotype sharing among donors was expected to be affected by sequencing depth. The genetic and exposure-history diversity represented was limited by the small number of donors. Higher generation probabilities were observed for clonotypes shared by all four sorted-subset donors than for non-shared clonotypes. Across four donors, about 5.2% of naive CD4, roughly 3.3% of naive CD8, 2.3% of memory CD4, and roughly 0.4% of memory CD8 clonotypes were shared. Naive subsets generally had larger estimated clonotype richness than memory subsets.

Healthy HIV-negative adults with no recently reported acute infections or vaccinations were included as donors. Every donor was a Caucasian adult living in Nashville, Tennessee, USA. CD4+ T cells were enriched by magnetic negative selection, after which naive cells were positively selected on CD45RA and the negative fraction was taken as the memory subset. Blood was obtained by leukapheresis, after which PBMCs were separated by Ficoll-Histopaque density gradient centrifugation and cryopreserved in liquid nitrogen vapor phase. Analytical flow cytometry was used to check the purity and quantity of each magnetically sorted T cell population. Genomic DNA was isolated from every sorted fraction and measured by UV absorbance on a Nanodrop 2000c. To note about this clone: Its antigen is unknown. No per-base quality is available; no much larger clone lies one base away.

The germline V gene encodes CDR1 LGHNA and CDR2 YNFKEQ. Trimming accounts for 4 bases at V and 8 bases at J, while the number of junction bases matched to no gene is 13. The cysteine opens and the phenylalanine closes a CDR3 of 17 amino acids. Of the read, only the CDR3 DNA is kept; its 51 bases are in frame from base 1. Using the deep immunoSEQ assay, multiplex PCR amplified TCR CDR3 regions from genomic DNA. Extracted genomic DNA from each cell subset was distributed evenly across all wells of several immunoSEQ 96-well plates, and each plate was treated as a replicate. Each replicate PCR for sorted subsets received around 200 ng genomic DNA, equal to tens of thousands of T cell genomes. Purified libraries were measured with a Qubit 3.0 fluorometer, size-checked on a Bioanalyzer 2100, and measured again with the KAPA Library Quantification kit. A separate single-read 150-cycle Illumina NextSeq 550 flow cell was used to sequence each immunoSEQ 96-well plate. Turning to the authors' computational methods: The immunoSEQ output contained only junctional sequences without quality scores, so filtering could not match that applied to full-length reads. Sequences were annotated with PyIR, a Python wrapper for IgBLAST v1.9, and V/J genes and CDR3 were assigned using IMGT germline references. Reads with weak V/J assignments (E-value above 1e-6), missing CDR3, stop codons, out-of-frame junctions, or ambiguous translated residues were removed. V3J clonotypes were defined as sequences sharing the same inferred V gene, J gene, and CDR3 amino acid sequence. Percentage overlap between repertoires was computed as shared unique clonotypes divided by the size of the smaller repertoire. Richness of each repertoire was evaluated using RTK rarefaction, the Chao1 estimator, and Recon v2.1 estimates of unobserved clonotypes. Generation probabilities for all TCRbeta clonotypes obtained by the gDNA method from several donors were computed using OLGA. TCRdb provides this immuneACCESS table in a form limited to in-frame rearrangements. Some clones are lacking; in checked studies, under half of them reflect an unresolved V gene, and why the rest are absent is not known. Clonal size and the V and J genes are those of that table, whereas D and trimming came from the DNA. Counted in this sample were 780,000 or so clones; 55% to 80% of them appeared once. Of the sample, more than 1.5% is held by the ten largest clones.

The chain is encoded by TRBV4-2 joined to TRBJ2-1; TRBD2 agrees with 11 junctional bases. The origin of this receptor is a woman aged 25 to 39 in good health. Sequencing used memory CD4+ T cells sorted from blood. The sample's cell subset or site, from its label and the paper: CD45RA-negative fraction. The DNA sequence is TGTGCCAGCAGCCCCGGGTCCACTAGCGGGAGAAGTTATGAGCAGTTCTTC. Protein translation: CASSPGSTSGRSYEQFF.